Below, 16 T cell receptor beta chains from the same sample are listed, as sequenced in a study of persistence of HIV-infected CD4 T cells. Their specific antigens are unknown. This nonspecific control used anti-CD3/anti-CD28 bead stimulation of CD4+ T cells. Sorting selected CD4+ T cells upregulating both CD40 ligand and CD69. The immunoSEQ assay was version 4, run in survey mode. The data were produced by immunoSEQ multiplex PCR, yet TCRdb's version contains in-frame clones alone and is incomplete. This sample has 37,000 or so clones; roughly 87% occur once, and the top ten carry approximately 1.3%. The starting material was CD4+ T cells sorted from PBMCs after approximately 19-hour stimulation, obtained from a patient who received antiretroviral therapy. These receptors all stem from an adult man with HIV who was CMV-seropositive.

The chain uses TRBV6-4 and TRBJ2-3; 10 bases are a match to TRBD1. V shed 5 bases, J shed 2 bases, and the junction held 4 bases outside the gene matches. Per germline, CDR1 MRHNA and CDR2 SNTAGT. This CDR3 has 15 amino acids. The CDR3 spells CASSWTGGFTDTQYF. CDR3 sequence (DNA): TGTGCCAGCAGTTGGACAGGGGGATTCACAGATACGCAGTATTTT.

This rearrangement joins TRBV5-4 to TRBJ1-1, with D perhaps TRBD1 (6 bases). Germline V gene sequence: CDR1 SGHNT, CDR2 YYREEE (reference sequence). The CDR3 sequence is 16 residues long. Trimming took 0 bases from V and 1 from J, leaving 13 bases between them. For the CDR3, the DNA is TGTGCCAGCAGCTTGGCCGGACGGGGGCGGAACACTGAAGCTTTCTTT. It yields the protein CASSLAGRGRNTEAFF.

In this sample, this clone turned up a few times. The chain has TRBV2 and TRBJ2-5, with 8 bases identical to TRBD2. CDR1 is SNHLY, CDR2 FYNNEI, per germline. J lost 4 bases, V lost 3 bases, and 4 bases had no gene match. This CDR3 has 14 amino acids. The CDR3 DNA reads TGTGCCAGCAGTGAGGTAGCGGGGTCAGAGACCCAGTACTTC. It yields the protein CASSEVAGSETQYF.

The V and J genes are TRBV6-5 and TRBJ1-2; tentatively, D is TRBD1 (6 bases). Germline-derived CDR1 and CDR2 are MNHEY and SVGAGI. V was trimmed by 5 bases and J by 7 bases, leaving 11 bases between them. The CDR3 covers 12 residues. The CDR3 reads CASSQQGFGYTF. The CDR3 DNA follows: TGTGCCAGCAGTCAACAGGGATTTGGCTACACCTTC.

The chain combines TRBV12-3 or TRBV12-4 with TRBJ1-2; D call uncertain. V gave up 3 bases and J gave up 1 base, with 6 bases separating them. There are 13 residues in the CDR3. The CDR3 DNA sequence: TGTGCCAGCAGTTTCAGTCGTAACTATGGCTACACCTTC. Translation gives CASSFSRNYGYTF.

This chain connects TRBV4-1 to TRBJ2-2; D perhaps matches TRBD2 (5 bases). The CDR3 contains 14 residues. CDR1 is MGHRA, CDR2 YSYEKL, per germline. V lost 4 bases and J lost 5, with 11 bases in between. CDR3: CASSRRTETGELFF. DNA of the CDR3: TGCGCCAGCAGCCGTCGGACTGAAACCGGGGAGCTGTTTTTT.

The chain is built from TRBV12-3 or TRBV12-4 and TRBJ1-2; D call uncertain. This CDR3 has 13 residues. The germline V and J ends were trimmed by 2 bases and 6 bases, with 10 bases remaining between them. DNA for the CDR3: TGTGCCAGCAGTTTAAGTTGGGGAGATGGCTACACCTTC. Residues: CASSLSWGDGYTF.

V is TRBV6-5 and J is TRBJ2-7; D remains ambiguous. This CDR3 contains 12 residues. With 6 bases removed from V and 0 bases from J, the gap between germline ends came to 6 bases. CDR1 is MNHEY and CDR2 is SVGAGI in the germline V gene. Written as DNA, the CDR3 is TGTGCCAGCAGCAGGTCCTCCTACGAGCAGTACTTC. This sequence encodes CASSRSSYEQYF.

The genes are TRBV5-4 and TRBJ2-7; 7 bases align to TRBD1. CDR1 SGHNT and CDR2 YYREEE come from the germline V gene (reference sequence). There are 16 residues in the CDR3. With 0 bases clipped from V and 3 bases from J, the junction kept 9 bases outside the gene matches. In DNA, the CDR3 is TGTGCCAGCAGCTTGGAAGGGGGCGTTCGAGACTACGAGCAGTACTTC. It is translated as CASSLEGGVRDYEQYF.

The chain combines TRBV10-2 with TRBJ2-6; a weak D match, TRBD2 (5 bases). Germline V gene sequence: CDR1 WSHSY, CDR2 SAAADI. The CDR3 is made up of 15 amino acids. V was shortened by 3 bases and J by 2 bases, with 8 bases between the two germline ends. As DNA, the CDR3 is TGCGCCAGCAGTGACTTCGGGACTGGGGCCAACGTCCTGACTTTC. It codes for CASSDFGTGANVLTF.

V is TRBV10-3 and J is TRBJ2-5; 9 bases agree with TRBD2. Germline CDR1 is ENHRY and CDR2 is SYGVKD. The CDR3 loop spans 15 amino acids. Losses at the gene ends were 6 bases for V and 3 bases for J; bases not matched to a gene: 8. The DNA for the CDR3 is TGTGCCATCAGCCCCCGGGAGCGGGGGGAAGAGACCCAGTACTTC. Residues: CAISPRERGEETQYF.

The chain links TRBV7-2 to TRBJ2-7; 8 nucleotides line up with TRBD2. Germline V lookup: CDR1 SGHTA, CDR2 FQGNSA. The CDR3 sequence is 15 residues long. V lost 5 bases, J lost 4 bases, and 10 bases stayed unmatched. The CDR3 here is CASSGGGTRVYEQYF. CDR3 bases: TGTGCCAGCAGCGGAGGTGGGACTAGGGTGTACGAGCAGTACTTC.

The rearrangement joins TRBV28 to TRBJ1-1; no definite D call. Germline loops: CDR1 MDHEN, CDR2 SYDVKM. The CDR3 is 15 residues long. Trimming took 6 bases from V and 4 from J, leaving 18 bases between them. The CDR3 here is CASSYGFERSTEAFF. In DNA form, the CDR3 reads TGTGCCAGCAGCTATGGCTTCGAGAGGAGCACTGAAGCTTTCTTT.

This clone has only one observation. The V and J genes are TRBV7-2 and TRBJ1-6; D not resolved. V was clipped by 1 base and J by 6 bases, with 4 bases between them. This CDR3 has 13 residues. The germline CDR1 and CDR2 sequences are SGHTA and FQGNSA. In DNA, the CDR3 is TGTGCCAGCAGCTTAGAGGGTAATTCACCCCTCCACTTT. Amino acids: CASSLEGNSPLHF.

The CDR3 DNA follows: TGTGCCAGCAGCCGGGACCGAGCTACCTACGAGCAGTACTTC. Its translation is CASSRDRATYEQYF. The chain is built from TRBV6-5 and TRBJ2-7, with D perhaps TRBD1 or TRBD2 (5 bases each). CDR1 is MNHEY, CDR2 SVGAGI, per germline. V lost 6 bases to trimming and J lost 2 bases, with 14 bases between them. The CDR3 contains 14 residues.

This clone was observed once. The chain combines TRBV13 with TRBJ1-1; D is perhaps TRBD1 (5 bases). V dropped 5 bases and J dropped 1 base, with 14 bases sitting between them. The CDR3 is 15 amino acids. Germline V gene lookup returns CDR1 PRHDT and CDR2 FYEKMQ (reference sequence). The CDR3 DNA reads as TGTGCCAGCAGCCGACTGGGGGGGAAGAACACTGAAGCTTTCTTT. Translation: CASSRLGGKNTEAFF.